The clone carrying this T cell receptor (beta chain) has just a few counts. This entry belongs to a study of cytomegalovirus exposure and HLA in healthy donors. For the study at large: For the approximately 360 genotyped donors, about 81% fell within the Caucasian-associated ancestry cluster.

PCR used 60 Vbeta primers and 13 Jbeta primers. Profiling relied on immunoSEQ multiplex PCR, and the TCRdb table lists in-frame clones only, not all of them. This repertoire shows about 140,000 clones, roughly 78% found once; its top ten account for less than 3%. Germline assignment: CDR1 LNHNV and CDR2 YYDKDF (reference sequence). This CDR3 region has 17 residues. V was trimmed by 1 base and J by 4 bases, leaving 19 bases between them. Sequencing was carried out using PBMCs. The TCR comes from a female donor in good health and CMV-seronegative. The genes are TRBV15 and TRBJ1-1, with D unresolved. The CDR3: CATSRVPSRAPFTEAFF. CDR3 coding DNA: TGTGCCACCAGCAGAGTTCCGTCGAGGGCCCCATTCACTGAAGCTTTCTTT.